Listed here are 20 T cell receptor beta chains from one sample, sequenced in a study of blood T cell repertoires in COVID-19. The method was immunoSEQ multiplex PCR; TCRdb's version includes in-frame clones alone and lacks a portion of them. The sample contains some 190,000 clones, 84% of which appear only once. Sequencing input: PBMCs or T cells enriched from blood (not recorded which). The receptor source for this set is a woman younger than 45 who had been exposed to COVID-19.

This clone has only one observation. This chain connects TRBV24-1 to TRBJ2-2; TRBD2 might be the D (5 bases). The CDR3 loop spans 14 amino acids. Germline loops: CDR1 KGHDR, CDR2 SFDVKD. V was shortened by 3 bases and J by 5 bases, with 9 bases between the two germline ends. The CDR3, as DNA: TGTGCCACCAGTGATCGGGGTCGTACCGGGGAGCTGTTTTTT. This translates into CATSDRGRTGELFF.

This chain uses TRBV5-6 with TRBJ2-3; 7 positions agree with TRBD1. After removal of 4 bases from V and 2 bases from J, the junction contained 7 bases not matched to a gene. The CDR3 consists of 15 residues. In germline, CDR1 is SGHDT, CDR2 YYEEEE. The CDR3 protein is CASSRGQIFTDTQYF. The CDR3 nucleotides are TGTGCCAGCAGCCGGGGACAGATTTTCACAGATACGCAGTATTTT. Full variable domain (remainder filled in from reference TRBV5-6 and TRBJ2-3): DAGVTQSPTHLIKTRGQQVTLRCSPKSGHDTVSWYQQALGQGPQFIFQYYEEEERQRGNFPDRFSGHQFPNYSSELNVNALLLGDSALYLCASSRGQIFTDTQYFGPGTRLTVL.

The rearrangement joins TRBV19 to TRBJ2-7; TRBD1 agrees at 7 bases. The CDR3 has 12 amino acids. The trim removed 4 bases at V and 4 bases at J, leaving 1 base unmatched. Looked up from germline, CDR1 is LNHDA and CDR2 is SQIVND (reference sequence). CDR3 nucleotides: TGTGCCAGTAGTACACAGGGGTACGAGCAGTACTTC. This gives the protein CASSTQGYEQYF.

The chain joins TRBV2 to TRBJ1-5, with D possibly being TRBD1 (5 bases). Germline V gene sequence: CDR1 SNHLY, CDR2 FYNNEI. This CDR3 comprises 14 residues. Trimming stripped 2 bases from V and 6 bases from J, with 11 bases between. DNA of the CDR3: TGTGCCAGCAGTGAATCCCCCGGGGGTCAGCCCCAGCATTTT. Amino acid sequence: CASSESPGGQPQHF.

This chain connects TRBV9 to TRBJ2-3; a possible D gene is TRBD1 (5 bases). Trimming left V 0 bases short and J 1 base short, with 9 bases between. The length of the CDR3 is 15 residues. The germline CDR1 and CDR2 sequences are SGDLS and YYNGEE. CDR3 in amino acids: CASSVGPRGTDTQYF. The CDR3 nucleotides are TGTGCCAGCAGCGTAGGACCCAGGGGCACAGATACGCAGTATTTT.

The chain has TRBV10-3 and TRBJ1-2, with D maybe TRBD1 (5 bases). Germline loops: CDR1 ENHRY, CDR2 SYGVKD. V dropped 10 bases and J dropped 0 bases, with 15 bases sitting between them. The CDR3 covers 14 residues. The CDR3 nucleotides read TGTGCCACTCTAGGGGCAGATTCTAACTATGGCTACACCTTC. Translated, it gives CATLGADSNYGYTF.

As DNA, the CDR3 is TGTGCCAGCAGCCCATGGACAGGCGGAACCTACGAGCAGTACTTC. It encodes CASSPWTGGTYEQYF. This chain links TRBV14 with TRBJ2-7, with TRBD1 matching over 7 bases. The CDR3 consists of 15 residues. Germline-derived CDR1 and CDR2 are SGHDN and FVKESK. V shed 4 bases and J 2 bases; nucleotides not matched to a gene: 8.

V and J are TRBV3-1 (or the pseudogene TRBV3-2) and TRBJ2-3, with 10 bases matching TRBD2. V gave up 10 bases and J gave up 2 bases; unmatched junction bases: 9. Germline V gives CDR1 LGHDT, CDR2 YNNKEL (reference sequence). There are 15 residues in the CDR3. The CDR3: CATSHSGGITDTQYF. As DNA, the CDR3 is TGTGCCACTAGTCATAGCGGGGGGATCACAGATACGCAGTATTTT.

The chain carries TRBV6-1 and TRBJ1-1; TRBD1 is a possible D gene (6 bases). The CDR3 is made up of 12 amino acids. The V gene's germline CDR1 is MNHNS and CDR2 SASEGT. The V and J ends lost 8 bases and 4 bases respectively, with 11 bases between them. Here the CDR3 DNA reads TGTGCCAGCGGGGGCAGTCCCACTGAAGCTTTCTTT. Residues: CASGGSPTEAFF.

This sequence joins TRBV5-6 and TRBJ2-5, with TRBD2 matching 13 bases. The CDR3 consists of 16 residues. V shed 0 bases, J shed 5 bases, and the junction held 4 bases outside the gene matches. Germline V gene sequence: CDR1 SGHDT, CDR2 YYEEEE. The CDR3 nucleotides read TGTGCCAGCAGCTTGGTTCCACTAGCGGGGGGGGAGACCCAGTACTTC. This sequence encodes CASSLVPLAGGETQYF.

This clone has more than one count but fewer than ten. The V gene is TRBV7-9, the J gene TRBJ1-1; possibly TRBD1 for D (5 bases). The ends were cut back, 4 bases at V and 6 bases at J, with 15 bases in the middle. Germline CDR1 reads SEHNR; CDR2 reads FQNEAQ (reference sequence). The CDR3 loop spans 14 amino acids. As DNA, the CDR3 is TGTGCCAGCAGCTCCCGGGCCCGGGGGGCTGAAGCTTTCTTT. It specifies CASSSRARGAEAFF.

This clone was found a few times. The J gene is TRBJ1-6, the V gene TRBV10-3; tentative D call: TRBD1 (6 bases). Germline CDR1 ENHRY, CDR2 SYGVKD. Between the trimmed V and J ends, which lost 4 bases and 6 bases, there was a span of 13 bases. The CDR3 length is 15 residues. CDR3 protein: CAISGEGQINSPLHF. Here the CDR3 DNA reads TGTGCCATCAGTGGAGAGGGACAAATTAATTCACCCCTCCACTTT.

J is TRBJ2-3 and V is TRBV27; TRBD1 aligns across 10 bases. The junction had 5 bases not matched to a gene; V was cut back by 3 bases and J by 5 bases. This CDR3 region has 15 residues. The germline V gene encodes CDR1 MNHEY and CDR2 SMNVEV (reference sequence). The CDR3 here is CASSFVWTGGDTQYF. In nucleotides, the CDR3 is TGTGCCAGCAGTTTTGTTTGGACAGGGGGAGATACGCAGTATTTT.

The chain is built from TRBV3-1 (or the pseudogene TRBV3-2) and TRBJ2-1; D is possibly TRBD1 (5 bases). There are 15 residues in the CDR3. Per germline, CDR1 LGHDT and CDR2 YNNKEL (reference sequence). The germline V and J ends were trimmed by 0 bases and 4 bases, with 10 bases remaining between them. CDR3 sequence: CASSQDPGPYNEQFF. CDR3 nucleotide sequence: TGTGCCAGCAGCCAAGACCCAGGGCCATACAATGAGCAGTTCTTC.

The chain recombines TRBV7-2 with TRBJ1-2; 9 bases line up with TRBD1. Germline CDR1 and CDR2: SGHTA and FQGNSA. There are 15 residues in the CDR3. The V segment lost 3 bases and the J segment 4 bases; nucleotides outside the gene matches: 6. The CDR3 spells CASSFSGTGLYGYTF. In nucleotides, the CDR3 is TGTGCCAGCAGCTTCTCCGGGACAGGGCTCTATGGCTACACCTTC.

The CDR3 here is CASSDLGQGLLFF. Here the CDR3 DNA reads TGTGCCAGCAGTGACTTGGGACAGGGACTACTGTTTTTT. V gene TRBV6-4 combines with J gene TRBJ2-2; 9 bases map to TRBD1. CDR1 is MRHNA and CDR2 is SNTAGT in the germline V gene. The junction had 5 bases not matched to a gene; V was cut back by 1 base and J by 14 bases. The CDR3 totals 13 residues.

This clone was seen repeatedly, ten times or more. This chain links TRBV25-1 with TRBJ1-2; a possible D gene is TRBD1 (5 bases). The germline V and J ends were trimmed by 1 base and 6 bases, with 18 bases remaining between them. The germline gives CDR1 MGHDK, CDR2 SYGVNS. This CDR3 has 16 amino acids. CDR3 DNA sequence: TGTGCCAGCAGTGAATCTCTCAGGGAATTATCGGATGGCTACACCTTC. Its protein product is CASSESLRELSDGYTF.

V and J are TRBV9 and TRBJ2-7, with TRBD2 matching 10 bases. V shed 3 bases, J shed 4 bases, and the junction held 10 bases outside the gene matches. Germline V lookup: CDR1 SGDLS, CDR2 YYNGEE. The CDR3 length is 16 residues. CDR3 coding DNA: TGTGCCAGCAGCGCCAGACCTGGGACTAGCGAGTACGAGCAGTACTTC. This codes for CASSARPGTSEYEQYF.

This clone appeared a few times. The chain couples TRBV7-2 to TRBJ2-1; weak D call: TRBD1 (5 bases). CDR1 and CDR2 (germline): SGHTA, FQGNSA. The V end lost 5 bases, the J end lost 9 bases, and 17 bases lay between the germline ends. The length of the CDR3 is 14 residues. The CDR3, as DNA: TGTGCCAGCAGCCAGGGAACTGTAATGGGTGAGCAGTTCTTC. Translating it yields CASSQGTVMGEQFF.

The V and J genes are TRBV27 and TRBJ1-3; 10 positions agree with TRBD1. The CDR3 length is 14 residues. Germline V gives CDR1 MNHEY, CDR2 SMNVEV (reference sequence). Losses at the gene ends were 5 bases for V and 4 bases for J; bases not matched to a gene: 2. CDR3 sequence (DNA): TGTGCCAGCAGTGACAGGGGGCGCGGAAACACCATATATTTT. Amino acids: CASSDRGRGNTIYF.